This T cell receptor (beta chain) stems from a study of breast tumors, draining lymph nodes, adjacent tissues. Whole-study results and caveats: Tumor T cell lymph node origin was a supported hypothesis, not proven. Most tumor T cells seemingly derive from lymph node, then expand in tumor. Tumor repertoires ranked between lymph nodes and nontumor tissue in diversity, with V and J gene preferences.

Samples came from axillary lymph nodes draining the breast cancer. Remarks on this clonotype: Its target is unknown.

TCRdb reanalysed the multiplex PCR reads using MiXCR and keeps one entry per CDR3 protein. The data show fewer than 200,000 distinct CDR3 sequences, with approximately 30% seen just once and approximately 4.2% held by the top ten. Sequenced input: axillary lymph node tissue. The TCR was taken from a female donor with breast cancer. Some clones in this sample may be carry-over from other donors' samples.

CDR3 in amino acids: CASSAGTPREQYF. The CDR3 DNA reads TGTGCCAGCTCAGCCGGGACTCCTAGGGAGCAGTACTTC. The chain is built from TRBV18 and TRBJ2-7, with TRBD2 as a possible D gene (6 bases). V was trimmed by 5 bases and J by 7 bases, leaving 15 bases between them. Germline V gene lookup returns CDR1 KGHSH and CDR2 LQKENI. The CDR3 has 13 residues.